This T cell receptor (beta chain) was captured by sequencing in a study of beta chain features in type 1 diabetes. Study-wide context: Sorted cells, 107,917,701 in number, were examined across all samples.

Germline loops: CDR1 GTSNPN, CDR2 SVGIG (reference sequence). The CDR3 runs to 12 residues. V was shortened by 3 bases and J by 0 bases, with 5 bases between the two germline ends. All of the isolated RNA was reverse transcribed, so expressed TCRB transcripts were sequenced. Sequenced by immunoSEQ multiplex PCR; TCRdb stores in-frame clones only, minus some. The sample has under 250,000 clones, 27% seen once. Details on this clone: The sample holds other DNA sequences that translate to the same CDR3.

The TCR sequence derives from a man aged 25 to 40 in good health. The genes are TRBV30 and TRBJ1-1; no reliable D call. The sample was central memory CD4+ T cells from blood. The CDR3 loop reads CAWRGMNTEAFF. CDR3 coding DNA: TGTGCCTGGAGGGGGATGAACACTGAAGCTTTCTTT.